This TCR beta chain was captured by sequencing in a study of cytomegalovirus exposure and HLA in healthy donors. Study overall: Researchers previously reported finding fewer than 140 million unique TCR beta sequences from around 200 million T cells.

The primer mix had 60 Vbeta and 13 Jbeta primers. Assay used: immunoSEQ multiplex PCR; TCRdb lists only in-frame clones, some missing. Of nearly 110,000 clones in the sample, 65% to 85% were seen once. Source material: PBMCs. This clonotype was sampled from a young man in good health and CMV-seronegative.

CDR3 residues: CSAERGEGAGNEQFF. CDR3 nucleotides: TGCAGCGCCGAGAGGGGAGAGGGGGCAGGGAATGAGCAGTTCTTC. The chain combines TRBV29-1 with TRBJ2-1, with 7 bases fitting TRBD1. Germline CDR1 and CDR2: SQVTM and ANQGSEA. Germline trimming cut 7 bases from V and 7 bases from J; bases unmatched to any gene: 16. The CDR3 has 15 amino acids.